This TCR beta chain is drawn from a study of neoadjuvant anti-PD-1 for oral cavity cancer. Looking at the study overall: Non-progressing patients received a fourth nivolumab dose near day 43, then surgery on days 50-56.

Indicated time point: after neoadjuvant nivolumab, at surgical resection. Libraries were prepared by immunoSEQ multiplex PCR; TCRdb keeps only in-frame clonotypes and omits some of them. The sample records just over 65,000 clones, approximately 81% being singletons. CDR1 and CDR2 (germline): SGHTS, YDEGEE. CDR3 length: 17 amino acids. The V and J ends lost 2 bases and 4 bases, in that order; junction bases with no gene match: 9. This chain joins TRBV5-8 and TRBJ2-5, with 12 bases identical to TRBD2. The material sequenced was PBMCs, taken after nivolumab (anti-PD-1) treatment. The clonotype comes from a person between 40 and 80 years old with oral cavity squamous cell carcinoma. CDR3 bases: TGTGCCAGCAGCTTAAGGGCTAGCGGGAGGGCCACAGAGACCCAGTACTTC. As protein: CASSLRASGRATETQYF. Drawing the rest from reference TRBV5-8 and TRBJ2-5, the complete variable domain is EAGVTQSPTHLIKTRGQQATLRCSPISGHTSVYWYQQALGLGLQFLLWYDEGEERNRGNFPPRFSGRQFPNYSSELNVNALELEDSALYLCASSLRASGRATETQYFGPGTRLLVL.